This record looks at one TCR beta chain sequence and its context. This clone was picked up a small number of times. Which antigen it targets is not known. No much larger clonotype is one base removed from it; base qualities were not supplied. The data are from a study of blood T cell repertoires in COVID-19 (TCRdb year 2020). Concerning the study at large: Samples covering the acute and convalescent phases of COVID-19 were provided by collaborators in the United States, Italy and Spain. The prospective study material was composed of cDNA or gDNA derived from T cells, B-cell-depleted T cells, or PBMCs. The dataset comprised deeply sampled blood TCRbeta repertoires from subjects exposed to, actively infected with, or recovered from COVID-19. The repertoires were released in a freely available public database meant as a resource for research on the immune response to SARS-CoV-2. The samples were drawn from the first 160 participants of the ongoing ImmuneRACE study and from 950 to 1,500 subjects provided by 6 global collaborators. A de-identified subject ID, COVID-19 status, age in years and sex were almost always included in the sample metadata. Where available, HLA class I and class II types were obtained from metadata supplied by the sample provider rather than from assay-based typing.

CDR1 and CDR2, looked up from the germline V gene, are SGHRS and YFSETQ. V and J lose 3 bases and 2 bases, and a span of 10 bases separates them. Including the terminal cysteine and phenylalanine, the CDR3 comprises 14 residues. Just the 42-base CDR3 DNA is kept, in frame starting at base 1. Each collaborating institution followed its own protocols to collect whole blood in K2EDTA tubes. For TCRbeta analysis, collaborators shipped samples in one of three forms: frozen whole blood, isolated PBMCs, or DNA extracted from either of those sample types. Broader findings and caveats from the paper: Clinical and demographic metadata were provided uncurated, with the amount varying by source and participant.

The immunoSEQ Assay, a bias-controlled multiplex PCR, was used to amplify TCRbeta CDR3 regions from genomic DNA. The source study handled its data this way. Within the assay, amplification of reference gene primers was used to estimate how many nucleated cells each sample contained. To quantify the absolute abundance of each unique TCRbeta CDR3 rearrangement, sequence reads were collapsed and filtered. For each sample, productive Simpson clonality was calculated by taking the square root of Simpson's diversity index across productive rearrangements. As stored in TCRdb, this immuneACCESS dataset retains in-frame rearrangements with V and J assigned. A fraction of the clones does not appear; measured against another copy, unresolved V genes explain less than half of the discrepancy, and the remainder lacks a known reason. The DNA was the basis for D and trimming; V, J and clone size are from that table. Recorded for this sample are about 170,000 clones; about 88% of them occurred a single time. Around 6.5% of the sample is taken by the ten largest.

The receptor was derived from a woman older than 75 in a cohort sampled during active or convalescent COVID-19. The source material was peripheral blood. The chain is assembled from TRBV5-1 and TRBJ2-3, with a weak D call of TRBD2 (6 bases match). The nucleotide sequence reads TGCGCCAGCAGCTGGATAGCGGACACAGATACGCAGTATTTT. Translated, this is CASSWIADTDTQYF.